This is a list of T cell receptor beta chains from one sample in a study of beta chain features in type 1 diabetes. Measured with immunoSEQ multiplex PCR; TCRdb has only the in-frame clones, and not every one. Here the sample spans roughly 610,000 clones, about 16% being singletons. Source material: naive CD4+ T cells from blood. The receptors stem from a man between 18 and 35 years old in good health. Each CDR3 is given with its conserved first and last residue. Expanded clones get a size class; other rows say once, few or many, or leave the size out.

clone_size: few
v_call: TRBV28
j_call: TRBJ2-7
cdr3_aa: CASSLNPYEQYF

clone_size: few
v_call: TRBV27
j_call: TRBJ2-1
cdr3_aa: CASSPRRSLGSYNEQFF

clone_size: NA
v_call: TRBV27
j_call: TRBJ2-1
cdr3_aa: CASRGGLYNEQFF

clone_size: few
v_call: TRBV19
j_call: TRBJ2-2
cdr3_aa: CASSIGLWAVTGELFF

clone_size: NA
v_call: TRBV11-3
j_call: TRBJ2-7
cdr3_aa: CASSLDPVVEQYF

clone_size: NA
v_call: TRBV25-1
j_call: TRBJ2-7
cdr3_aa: CASAGQGISYEQYF

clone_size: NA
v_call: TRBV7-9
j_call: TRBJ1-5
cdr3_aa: CASSLDGGARQPQHF

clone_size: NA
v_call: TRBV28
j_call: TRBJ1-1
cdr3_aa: CASRQGGNTEAFF

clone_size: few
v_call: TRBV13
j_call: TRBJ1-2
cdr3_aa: CASSFRRGMDNYGYTF

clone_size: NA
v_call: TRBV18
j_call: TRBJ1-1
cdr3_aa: CASSSTGENTEAFF

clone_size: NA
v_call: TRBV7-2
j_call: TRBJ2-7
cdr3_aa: CASAPSSGNYEQYF

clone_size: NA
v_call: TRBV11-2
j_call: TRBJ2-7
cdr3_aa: CASSPGVYYEQYF

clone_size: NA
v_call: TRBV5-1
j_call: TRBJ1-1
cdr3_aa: CASSSGQARMNTEAFF

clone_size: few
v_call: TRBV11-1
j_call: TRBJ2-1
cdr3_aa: CASSLEGTAGSSYNEQFF

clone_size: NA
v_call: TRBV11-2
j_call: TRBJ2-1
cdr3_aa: CASSLQLFNEQFF

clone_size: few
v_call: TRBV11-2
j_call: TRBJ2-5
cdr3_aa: CASSLIRGSKETQYF

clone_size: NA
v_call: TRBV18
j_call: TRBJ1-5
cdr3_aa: CASSPGRDEPQHF

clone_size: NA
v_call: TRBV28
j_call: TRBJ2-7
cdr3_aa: CASSSQGGGSYEQYF

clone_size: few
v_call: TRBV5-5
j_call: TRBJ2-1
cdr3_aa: CASSGTANEQFF

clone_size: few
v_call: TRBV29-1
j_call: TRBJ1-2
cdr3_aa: CSGTAGHLRGGYTF

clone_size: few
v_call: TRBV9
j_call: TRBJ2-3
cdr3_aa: CASNLGDSLGNTDTQYF

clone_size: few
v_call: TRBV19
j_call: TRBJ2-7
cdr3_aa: CASNLSPRAYEQYF

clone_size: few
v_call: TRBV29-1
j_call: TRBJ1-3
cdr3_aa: CSVAGTLGNTIYF

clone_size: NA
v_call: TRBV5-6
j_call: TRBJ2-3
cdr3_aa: CASSLSGNFTDTQYF

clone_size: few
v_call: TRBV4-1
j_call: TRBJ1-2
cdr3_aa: CASSHHGTPANYGYTF

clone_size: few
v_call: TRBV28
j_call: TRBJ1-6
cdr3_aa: CASSLSWYGDSYNSPLHF

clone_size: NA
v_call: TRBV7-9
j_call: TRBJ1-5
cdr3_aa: CASSPGVSRQPQHF

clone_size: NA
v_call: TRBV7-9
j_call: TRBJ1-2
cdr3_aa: CASSTEGKRNYGYTF

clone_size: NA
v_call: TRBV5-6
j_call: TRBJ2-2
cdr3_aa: CASSKPGRTGELFF

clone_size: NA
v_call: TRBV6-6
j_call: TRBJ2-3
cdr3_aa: CASSYDPRGADTQYF

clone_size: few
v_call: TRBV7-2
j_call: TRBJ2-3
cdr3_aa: CASSSRLRAGRADTQYF

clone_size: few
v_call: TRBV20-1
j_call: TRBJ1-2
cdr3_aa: CSAPLGAQGF

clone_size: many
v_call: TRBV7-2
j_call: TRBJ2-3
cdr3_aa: CASSLDRNTQYF

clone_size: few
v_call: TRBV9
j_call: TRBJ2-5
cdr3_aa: CASSGWGTRETQYF

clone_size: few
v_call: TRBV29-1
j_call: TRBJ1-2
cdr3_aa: CSVDVTYGYTF

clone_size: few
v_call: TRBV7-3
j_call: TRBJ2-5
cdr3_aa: CASSLGGYQETQYF

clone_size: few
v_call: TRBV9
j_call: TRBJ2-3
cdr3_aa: CASSTSGTSGRKSDTQYF

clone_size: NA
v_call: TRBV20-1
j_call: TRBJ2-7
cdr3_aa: CSASGIYEQYF

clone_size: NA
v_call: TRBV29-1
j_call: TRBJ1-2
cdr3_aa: CSVSRGNYGYTF

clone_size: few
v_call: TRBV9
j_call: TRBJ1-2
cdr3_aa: CASSSRPSGYTF

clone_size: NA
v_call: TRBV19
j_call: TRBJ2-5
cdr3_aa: CASSRGLAVETQYF

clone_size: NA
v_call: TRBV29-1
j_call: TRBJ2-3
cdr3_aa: CSVVWGRGPDTQYF

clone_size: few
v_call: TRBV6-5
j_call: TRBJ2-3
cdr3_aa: CASSSQGQDTQYF

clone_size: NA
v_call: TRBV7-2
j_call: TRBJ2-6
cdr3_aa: CASSRGQGGPGANVLTF

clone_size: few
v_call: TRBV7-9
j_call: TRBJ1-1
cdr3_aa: CASSLVDRRNTEAFF

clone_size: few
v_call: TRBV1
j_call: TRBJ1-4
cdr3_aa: CTSSQEELFF

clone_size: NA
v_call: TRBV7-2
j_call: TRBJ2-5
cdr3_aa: CATSTGLQETQYF

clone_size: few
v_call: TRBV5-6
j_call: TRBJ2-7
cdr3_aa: CASSLVDRVHLGNGKYF